This T cell receptor (beta chain) was documented in a study of T-cell memory formation after mild COVID-19. Study results and limitations: Clones contracting over day 15 to 85 were CD4/CD8 balanced, with later expanders leaning CD4+.

This clonotype was observed a handful of times. The antigen is unknown. TCRdb called the 5' RACE reads again in MiXCR, with one record for every CDR3 protein. The sample lists 300,000 to 350,000 distinct CDR3 sequences; roughly 15% were seen once. This CDR3 has 18 residues. The junction had 15 bases not matched to a gene; V was cut back by 3 bases and J by 4 bases. Per the germline V gene, CDR1 is LGHDT and CDR2 is YNNKEL (reference sequence). Material for sequencing was PBMCs or a T cell subset sorted from them (not recorded which). The sequence was obtained from a young man who had mild COVID-19 (a few samples of this study predate the infection). Cell type and time point are not known. The chain employs TRBV3-1 and TRBJ2-5, with 9 positions matching TRBD2. The CDR3 region has the DNA TGTGCCAGCAGCCAGGGGTTAGTCGCTAGCGGGGAAGGAGAGACCCAGTACTTC. Its translation: CASSQGLVASGEGETQYF.